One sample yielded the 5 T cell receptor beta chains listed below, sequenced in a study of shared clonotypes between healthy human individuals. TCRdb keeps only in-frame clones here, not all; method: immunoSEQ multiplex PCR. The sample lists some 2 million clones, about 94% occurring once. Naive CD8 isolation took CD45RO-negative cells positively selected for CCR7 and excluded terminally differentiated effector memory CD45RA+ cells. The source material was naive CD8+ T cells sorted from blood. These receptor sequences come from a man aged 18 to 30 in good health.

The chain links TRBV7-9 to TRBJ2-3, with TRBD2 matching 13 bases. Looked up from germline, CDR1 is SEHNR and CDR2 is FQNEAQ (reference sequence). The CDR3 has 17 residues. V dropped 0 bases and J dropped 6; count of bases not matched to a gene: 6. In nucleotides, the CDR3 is TGTGCCAGCAGCTTAGCGGGACTAGCGGGACGAGGGGATACGCAGTATTTT. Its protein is CASSLAGLAGRGDTQYF.

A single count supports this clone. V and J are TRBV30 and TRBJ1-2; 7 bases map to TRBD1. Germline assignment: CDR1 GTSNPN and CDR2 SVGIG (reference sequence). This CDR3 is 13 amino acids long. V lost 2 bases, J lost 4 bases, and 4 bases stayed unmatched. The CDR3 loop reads CAWSPQGVYGYTF. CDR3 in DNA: TGTGCCTGGAGTCCCCAGGGGGTCTATGGCTACACCTTC.

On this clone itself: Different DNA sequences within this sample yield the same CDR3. The CDR3 loop is CSVEGLAGGPSYNEQFF. DNA for the CDR3: TGCAGCGTTGAGGGACTAGCGGGAGGGCCGTCTTACAATGAGCAGTTCTTC. The genes are TRBV29-1 and TRBJ2-1, with TRBD2 matching over 16 bases. The V gene end was trimmed by 3 bases and the J gene end by 4 bases; junction bases not matched to a gene: 6. The CDR3 loop spans 17 amino acids. The germline V gene encodes CDR1 SQVTM and CDR2 ANQGSEA.

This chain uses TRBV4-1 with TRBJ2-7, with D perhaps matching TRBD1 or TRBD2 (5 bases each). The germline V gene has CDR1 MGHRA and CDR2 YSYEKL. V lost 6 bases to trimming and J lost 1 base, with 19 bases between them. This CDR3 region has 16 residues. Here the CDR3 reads CASRAEEGWGSYEQYF. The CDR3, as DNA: TGCGCCAGCAGAGCGGAGGAAGGTTGGGGGTCCTACGAGCAGTACTTC.

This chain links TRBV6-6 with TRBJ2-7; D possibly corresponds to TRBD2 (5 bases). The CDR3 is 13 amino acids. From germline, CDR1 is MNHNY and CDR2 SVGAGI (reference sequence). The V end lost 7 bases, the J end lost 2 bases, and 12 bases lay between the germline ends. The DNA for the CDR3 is TGTGCCAGCACACCGGACTTAACCTACGAGCAGTACTTC. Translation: CASTPDLTYEQYF.